This entry lists 27 T cell receptor beta chains sequenced from one sample in a study of blood T cells in healthy people across ages (dated by TCRdb to about 2015). Libraries came from 5' RACE. Instrument used: Illumina HiSeq 2500. A second PCR of roughly 6 to 11 cycles was performed with a sample-barcoded 5' primer and a J-beta primer mix. The raw public data were reprocessed by TCRdb itself: fastp quality trimming at Q25, MiXCR clonotype calling, in-frame beta chains only. Identical CDR3 protein sequences are pooled into one entry, listed with their most common genes and DNA. In this sample the table shows 1.5 million to 2 million distinct CDR3 sequences, 28% of which occur a single time. The ten largest clones represent roughly 8.2% of the sample. Material for sequencing was blood. All receptors come from a woman aged 30 to 39 in good health.

The V call is TRBV10-3, the J call TRBJ1-1, with D tentatively TRBD1 (6 bases). Per germline, CDR1 ENHRY and CDR2 SYGVKD. This CDR3 is 14 amino acids long. V lost 8 bases and J lost 5, with 18 bases in between. Here the CDR3 DNA reads TGTGCCATCCGCGAAAGACAGGAGGGGACTGAAGCTTTCTTT. This codes for CAIRERQEGTEAFF.

This clonotype was counted only a few times. The V call is TRBV29-1, the J call TRBJ2-1; unclear D gene. Germline CDR1 reads SQVTM; CDR2 reads ANQGSEA. Trimming took off 5 bases at V and 3 bases at J, with 14 bases between the two ends. The CDR3 is 14 residues long. CDR3 sequence: CSVWNADLYNEQFF. As DNA, the CDR3 is TGCAGCGTTTGGAATGCGGACCTCTACAATGAGCAGTTCTTC.

Comment on this clonotype: It may be a read error: a sequence one base away is much more abundant. The chain carries TRBV30 and TRBJ2-1, with 11 bases that match TRBD2. V gave up 3 bases and J gave up 15 bases; unmatched junction bases: 4. This CDR3 comprises 11 residues. Per the germline V gene, CDR1 is GTSNPN and CDR2 is SVGIG (reference sequence). The CDR3 sequence is CAWRLAGGRFF. The CDR3 DNA is TGTGCCTGGAGGCTAGCGGGAGGACGGTTCTTC.

This clonotype was seen only a few times. The rearrangement uses TRBV18 and TRBJ2-5, with D hard to call. Germline V gives CDR1 KGHSH, CDR2 LQKENI. The CDR3 runs to 13 residues. V lost 4 bases and J lost 3, with 9 bases in between. This CDR3 is CASSQQTEETQYF. For the CDR3, the DNA is TGTGCCAGCTCACAACAGACCGAAGAGACCCAGTACTTC.

The chain employs TRBV2 and TRBJ1-4; no clear D gene. Trimming shortened V by 9 bases and J by 4 bases, and 12 bases separated the two germline ends. In germline, CDR1 is SNHLY, CDR2 FYNNEI. The CDR3 is made up of 13 amino acids. As DNA, the CDR3 is TGTGCCAGAAGACCCCCGAATAATGAAAAACTGTTTTTT. It encodes CARRPPNNEKLFF.

The chain recombines TRBV7-2 with TRBJ1-5, with D unclear. CDR3 length: 17 amino acids. Germline CDR1 and CDR2: SGHTA and FQGNSA. The V gene lost 2 bases and the J gene lost 1 base, with 15 bases spanning the gap. The DNA of the CDR3 is TGTGCCAGCAGCTTAACTCCCTCCTCCGTGAGCAATCAGCCCCAGCATTTT. Its translation: CASSLTPSSVSNQPQHF.

There are a few counts of this clonotype. CDR3 sequence reads: CASSSLHRDKTNYGYTF. The CDR3 nucleotides are TGTGCCAGCAGCTCTCTACACCGGGACAAAACTAACTATGGCTACACCTTC. This chain uses TRBV11-2 with TRBJ1-2, with a tentative D call TRBD1 (6 bases). The CDR3 runs to 17 residues. Germline CDR1 SGHAT, CDR2 FQNNGV. The V end was cut by 4 bases, the J end by 0 bases, with 18 bases between. The full variable domain, completed using reference TRBV11-2 and TRBJ1-2, is EAGVAQSPRYKIIEKRQSVAFWCNPISGHATLYWYQQILGQGPKLLIQFQNNGVVDDSQLPKDRFSAERLKGVDSTLKIQPAKLEDSAVYLCASSSLHRDKTNYGYTFGSGTRLTVV.

The table lists this clonotype with many counts. CDR3 residues: CASSLAPEAYEQYF. CDR3 DNA: TGTGCCAGCAGCTTAGCTCCAGAAGCCTACGAGCAGTACTTC. The V and J genes are TRBV7-9 and TRBJ2-7; D gene ambiguous. With 0 bases removed from V and 2 bases from J, the gap between germline ends came to 8 bases. The CDR3 is 14 amino acids. Germline values: CDR1 SEHNR, CDR2 FQNEAQ (reference sequence).

The chain combines TRBV11-2 with TRBJ2-1, with a possible D match to TRBD2 (5 bases). V gave up 5 bases and J gave up 6 bases, with 20 bases separating them. Germline loops: CDR1 SGHAT, CDR2 FQNNGV. CDR3 length: 16 amino acids. The CDR3 region has the DNA TGTGCCAGCAGCGTAACAATCAGAGGGTTCGCCAATGAGCAGTTCTTC. It yields the protein CASSVTIRGFANEQFF.

This clonotype was counted many times. The rearrangement links TRBV20-1 to TRBJ2-5, with 8 bases fitting TRBD2. V dropped 6 bases and J dropped 1; count of bases not matched to a gene: 16. The CDR3 consists of 17 residues. Germline V gives CDR1 DFQATT, CDR2 SNEGSKA (reference sequence). The CDR3 bases are TGCAGTGCCATTGGACCACCGGGAGGGACGTTCCAAGAGACCCAGTACTTC. Translating gives CSAIGPPGGTFQETQYF.

For this clonotype: This sequence may be a read error, since a much larger clone differs from it by one base. The rearrangement uses TRBV20-1 and TRBJ2-7; 7 bases agree with TRBD2. The CDR3 runs to 13 residues. V dropped 6 bases and J dropped 4; count of bases not matched to a gene: 9. Germline loops: CDR1 DFQATT, CDR2 SNEGSKA (reference sequence). The CDR3 is CSARSGEVYEQYF. Written as DNA, the CDR3 is TGCAGTGCGCGGAGCGGGGAGGTTTACGAGCAGTACTTC.

This clonotype was detected ten times or more. The chain is built from TRBV29-1 and TRBJ2-7, with 7 bases aligning to TRBD2. The CDR3 contains 13 residues. J was trimmed by 5 bases and V by 3 bases; bases with no gene match: 7. CDR1 is SQVTM, CDR2 ANQGSEA, per germline. The CDR3 region is CSVEGRAGDEQYF. Here the CDR3 DNA reads TGCAGCGTTGAGGGGAGGGCCGGGGACGAGCAGTACTTC.

The rearrangement uses TRBV30 and TRBJ1-1; TRBD1 matches 9 bases. This CDR3 has 15 residues. V gave up 5 bases and J gave up 4 bases; unmatched junction bases: 11. Germline-derived CDR1 and CDR2 are GTSNPN and SVGIG (reference sequence). CDR3 nucleotide sequence: TGTGCCTGGGGGACAGGGTACCCCGAGGGCACTGAAGCTTTCTTT. It translates to CAWGTGYPEGTEAFF.

This clonotype was counted ten times or more. J is TRBJ2-3 and V is TRBV6-5; the D call may be TRBD1 or TRBD2 (6 bases each). Deletions cut 6 bases from V and 5 bases from J, with 21 bases between. The CDR3 length is 16 residues. From germline, CDR1 is MNHEY and CDR2 SVGAGI. CDR3 in amino acids: CASRRRGYEAGDTQYF. CDR3 bases: TGTGCCAGCAGGCGCAGGGGATACGAAGCGGGAGATACGCAGTATTTT.

The sample holds a few counts of this clonotype. The chain employs TRBV10-3 and TRBJ1-2; 9 bases are a match to TRBD1. Germline CDR1 and CDR2: ENHRY and SYGVKD. This CDR3 is built from 14 residues. Trimming at V came to 10 bases and at J to 1 base, leaving 7 bases not matched to a gene. The CDR3 nucleotides read TGTGCCAGTTTAGCGGGACAGGGTAACTATGGCTACACCTTC. Protein sequence: CASLAGQGNYGYTF.

The chain has TRBV5-1 and TRBJ2-7, with TRBD1 matching 9 bases. This CDR3 is 17 amino acids long. The junction had 8 bases not matched to a gene; V was cut back by 0 bases and J by 1 base. From germline, CDR1 is SGHRS and CDR2 YFSETQ. This CDR3 is CASSLGPGGQGSYEQYF. Here the CDR3 DNA reads TGCGCCAGCAGCTTGGGGCCTGGGGGACAGGGTTCCTACGAGCAGTACTTC.

CDR3 sequence reads: CASSYQGDDAEAFF. In DNA form, the CDR3 reads TGCGCCAGCAGCTACCAAGGCGATGACGCTGAAGCTTTCTTT. The chain recombines TRBV5-1 with TRBJ1-1, with no clear D. V was cut by 3 bases and J by 6 bases, with 15 bases left in between. Looked up from germline, CDR1 is SGHRS and CDR2 is YFSETQ. CDR3 length: 14 residues.

For the CDR3, the DNA is TGCGCCAGCAGCTTTTCTCCTATGGGCGGGACATCCAGCTCTGGCTACACCTTC. It encodes CASSFSPMGGTSSSGYTF. The J gene is TRBJ1-2, the V gene TRBV5-1, with D possibly matching TRBD1 (6 bases). The V and J ends lost 2 bases and 7 bases respectively, with 27 bases between them. The CDR3 consists of 18 residues. Germline assignment: CDR1 SGHRS and CDR2 YFSETQ.

This clonotype was counted many times. The chain recombines TRBV29-1 with TRBJ2-1, with a tentative D call TRBD1 (5 bases). The germline CDR1 and CDR2 sequences are SQVTM and ANQGSEA. The V gene lost 2 bases and the J gene lost 2 bases, with 7 bases spanning the gap. This CDR3 spans 13 amino acids. The CDR3 nucleotides are TGCAGCGTTGAATCAGGGACCTACAATGAGCAGTTCTTC. Translating it yields CSVESGTYNEQFF.

This chain links TRBV7-2 with TRBJ1-2; maybe TRBD1 (5 bases). The CDR3 is made up of 16 amino acids. Germline V CDR1 and CDR2: SGHTA, FQGNSA. The ends were cut back, 2 bases at V and 8 bases at J, with 21 bases in the middle. The CDR3 loop is CASSLMGQTRIQGYTF. CDR3 nucleotide sequence: TGTGCCAGCAGCTTAATGGGGCAGACCCGGATCCAGGGCTACACCTTC.

In regard to this clonotype: A much larger clone lies one base from this, so it may be a read error. The chain combines TRBV20-1 with TRBJ2-5; D gene uncertain. Gene TRBJ2-7 matches the end of the DNA better, so the J call may be wrong. Germline CDR1 and CDR2: DFQATT and SNEGSKA (reference sequence). The CDR3 sequence is 9 residues long. CDR3 bases: TGCAGTGCTAGTACCGAGCAGTACTTC. The encoded protein is CSASTEQYF.

This sequence joins TRBV12-3 or TRBV12-4 and TRBJ2-1; TRBD1 aligns across 7 bases. J was trimmed by 3 bases and V by 1 base; bases with no gene match: 6. The CDR3 totals 16 residues. CDR3: CASSLGGTAYYNEQFF. DNA of the CDR3: TGTGCCAGCAGTTTAGGGGGGACAGCGTACTACAATGAGCAGTTCTTC.

In regard to this clonotype: The junction differs from germline at one of its ends, possibly a read error. J is TRBJ2-3 and V is TRBV7-6, with TRBD1 as a possible D gene (6 bases). CDR3 length equals 16 residues. Looked up from germline, CDR1 is SGHVS and CDR2 is FNYEAQ. CDR3 residues: CASSAQTRGRTDTQYF. The CDR3, as DNA: TGTGCCAGCAGCGCCCAAACCCGGGGACGGACAGATACTCAGTATTTT.

The table lists this clonotype with a few counts. The chain is built from TRBV5-1 and TRBJ1-2; D not resolved. The germline CDR1 and CDR2 sequences are SGHRS and YFSETQ. V was clipped by 4 bases and J by 4 bases, with 14 bases between them. The CDR3 is made up of 14 amino acids. For the CDR3, the DNA is TGCGCCAGCAGCCTGGATAATGAACCCTATGGCTACACCTTC. This sequence encodes CASSLDNEPYGYTF.

This sequence joins TRBV3-1 and TRBJ2-2; D not resolved. This CDR3 is 16 amino acids long. Germline V gives CDR1 LGHDT, CDR2 YNNKEL (reference sequence). V was trimmed by 3 bases and J by 4 bases, leaving 15 bases between them. The CDR3 reads CASSHPRERLTGELFF. The CDR3 DNA is TGTGCCAGCAGCCACCCGAGAGAGCGACTCACCGGGGAGCTGTTTTTT. The entire variable domain, with the rest obtained from reference TRBV3-1 and TRBJ2-2, is as follows: DTAVSQTPKYLVTQMGNDKSIKCEQNLGHDTMYWYKQDSKKFLKIMFSYNNKELIINETVPNRFSPKSPDKAHLNLHINSLELGDSAVYFCASSHPRERLTGELFFGEGSRLTVL.

V usage is TRBV7-6 and J usage is TRBJ2-1; the D gene is possibly TRBD1 (5 bases). The germline V gene has CDR1 SGHVS and CDR2 FNYEAQ. This CDR3 comprises 15 residues. V lost 2 bases and J 8 bases, leaving 16 bases between the germline ends. The CDR3 region is CASSLRGRPLDEQFF. The CDR3, as DNA: TGTGCCAGCAGCTTAAGGGGTAGACCCCTCGATGAGCAGTTCTTC.

The chain uses TRBV20-1 and TRBJ1-1; D ambiguous. Germline V gives CDR1 DFQATT, CDR2 SNEGSKA (reference sequence). There are 14 residues in the CDR3. V was clipped by 5 bases and J by 1 base, with 14 bases between them. CDR3 sequence reads: CSASRELENTEAFF. The CDR3 DNA reads TGCAGTGCTTCTAGGGAACTGGAGAACACTGAAGCTTTCTTT.